This entry is about one T cell receptor beta chain. Its antigen is not identified. Clones were sequenced by immunoSEQ multiplex PCR, and TCRdb holds only the in-frame ones, with some missing. The repertoire holds approximately 2,400 clones, with about 40% as singletons. V lost 5 bases, J lost 1 base, and 12 bases lay in between. CDR3 size: 15 residues. The germline gives CDR1 KGHSH, CDR2 LQKENI. These data come from a study of CXCR4 blockade with PD-1 therapy in pancreatic cancer. Study conclusions and caveats: Tumor clonality averaged approximately 0.15 versus 0.05 in healthy blood, not predicting survival. Convergent selection by common tumor antigens was suggested by nucleotide rearrangement counts. Antigen-specificity overlap of convergent dominant clones remained unconfirmed.

Patients who provided the archived tumor blocks had not received neoadjuvant therapy before surgery. The receptor comes from a human donor with pancreatic ductal adenocarcinoma. The J gene is TRBJ1-5, the V gene TRBV18; D is undetermined. Input material: tumor tissue. This chain's CDR3 is CASSSLGSSNQPQHF. CDR3 bases: TGTGCCAGCTCATCACTGGGGTCCAGCAATCAGCCCCAGCATTTT.